One and the same sample provided the 24 T cell receptor beta chains below, sequenced in a study of beta chain features in type 1 diabetes. Every bit of the isolated RNA underwent reverse transcription, so sequencing read expressed TCRB transcripts. Some clones are missing from TCRdb's copy, which holds only in-frame ones; the method was immunoSEQ multiplex PCR. The sample lists about 340,000 clones; roughly 8% were seen once. Sequenced sample: central memory CD4+ T cells from blood. Receptors were obtained from a woman under 30 in good health.

The rearrangement joins TRBV7-9 to TRBJ2-5, with D maybe TRBD1 (5 bases). CDR3 size: 14 residues. Trimming cost V 8 bases and J 4 bases, with 17 bases left between them. Germline V gene lookup returns CDR1 SEHNR and CDR2 FQNEAQ (reference sequence). The CDR3 DNA is TGTGCCAGCCAGAAAGGGGTATCTTCAGAGACCCAGTACTTC. This translates into CASQKGVSSETQYF.

DNA of the CDR3: TGCGCCAGCAGCCAAGATATCGGCATTTCAGAAGCTTTCTTT. Protein: CASSQDIGISEAFF. The V call is TRBV4-3, the J call TRBJ1-1; D remains ambiguous. This CDR3 is 14 amino acids long. Trimming took off 0 bases at V and 8 bases at J, with 13 bases between the two ends. CDR1 is LGHNA, CDR2 YSLEER, per germline.

In its sample, this clone was seen a few times. Other nucleotide sequences in the sample specify the same CDR3. The chain recombines TRBV7-6 with TRBJ2-3; 11 bases map to TRBD2. Unmatched junction bases numbered 6, after V lost 1 base and J lost 0 bases. Germline V gene sequence: CDR1 SGHVS, CDR2 FNYEAQ. This CDR3 has 18 residues. The CDR3 nucleotides read TGTGCCAGCAGCTTAGGGCTAGCGGGAGGTGCTAGCACAGATACGCAGTATTTT. Its translation is CASSLGLAGGASTDTQYF.

In its sample, this clone was seen a few times. The chain is built from TRBV11-2 and TRBJ1-5; no clear D. Looked up from germline, CDR1 is SGHAT and CDR2 is FQNNGV. Trimming pared 5 bases from V and 3 bases from J, leaving 8 bases between. The length of the CDR3 is 13 residues. CDR3 region: CASSQVYNQPQHF. The CDR3 nucleotides read TGTGCCAGCAGCCAAGTTTACAATCAGCCCCAGCATTTT.

The chain couples TRBV9 to TRBJ2-5, with D possibly being TRBD2 (7 bases). The CDR3 sequence is 14 residues long. V lost 4 bases and J 5 bases, leaving 15 bases between the germline ends. CDR1 and CDR2 from the germline V gene are SGDLS and YYNGEE. The DNA of the CDR3 is TGTGCCAGCAGCCCAGCACAGGGAGGGGAGACCCAGTACTTC. As protein: CASSPAQGGETQYF.

This clone was observed a handful of times. The chain joins TRBV11-2 to TRBJ2-7; tentatively, D is TRBD1 (6 bases). This CDR3 is 11 amino acids long. Trimming pared 1 base from V and 9 bases from J, leaving 7 bases between. CDR1 and CDR2 (germline): SGHAT, FQNNGV. In DNA, the CDR3 is TGTGCCAGCAGCTTAGGAGGGGGGCAGTACTTC. This sequence encodes CASSLGGGQYF.

The J gene is TRBJ2-4, the V gene TRBV7-9; 7 bases align to TRBD2. This CDR3 comprises 14 residues. The germline V gene has CDR1 SEHNR and CDR2 FQNEAQ (reference sequence). Trimming cost V 4 bases and J 4 bases; bases outside gene matches: 4. This CDR3 reads CASSWDSGKNIQYF. DNA for the CDR3: TGTGCCAGCAGCTGGGATAGCGGGAAAAACATTCAGTACTTC.

The rearrangement uses TRBV2 and TRBJ1-2; 10 bases map to TRBD1. The CDR3 consists of 15 residues. Germline assignment: CDR1 SNHLY and CDR2 FYNNEI. V lost 5 bases to trimming and J lost 8 bases; unmatched junction nucleotides: 11. Here the CDR3 reads CASSRPGQGIRGYTF. CDR3 nucleotide sequence: TGTGCCAGCAGTCGACCGGGACAGGGGATCCGAGGCTACACCTTC.

This clone was seen more than once but under ten times. The rearrangement uses TRBV5-6 and TRBJ1-3; D gene uncertain. Germline lookup yields CDR1 SGHDT and CDR2 YYEEEE. This CDR3 contains 15 residues. With 2 bases removed from V and 3 bases from J, the gap between germline ends came to 12 bases. The CDR3 DNA reads as TGTGCCAGCAGCTTCGGGCCCGGCGGTGGAAACACCATATATTTT. Translation gives CASSFGPGGGNTIYF.

This clone has a handful of counts. The chain recombines TRBV5-1 with TRBJ2-1; 12 nucleotides line up with TRBD2. The CDR3 spans 15 residues. Per the germline V gene, CDR1 is SGHRS and CDR2 is YFSETQ. V lost 7 bases and J lost 5; bases outside the gene matches: 7. CDR3: CASSGLAGLDNEQFF. CDR3 DNA: TGCGCCAGCTCAGGACTAGCGGGACTCGACAATGAGCAGTTCTTC.

This chain joins TRBV7-3 and TRBJ2-7, with TRBD2 as a possible D gene (5 bases). The CDR3 has 13 amino acids. V was pared by 4 bases and J by 6 bases, with 13 bases between. Germline V gives CDR1 SGHTA, CDR2 FQGTGA. The CDR3 bases are TGTGCCAGCAGCTACACCGCTAGCACCGAGCAGTACTTC. This codes for CASSYTASTEQYF.

The chain joins TRBV7-3 to TRBJ2-1; D remains ambiguous. The CDR3 runs to 16 residues. Germline values: CDR1 SGHTA, CDR2 FQGTGA. Trimming left V 2 bases short and J 5 bases short, with 16 bases between. In DNA form, the CDR3 reads TGTGCCAGCAGCTTAGGACCCGCTAGTTACAACAATGAGCAGTTCTTC. Translation: CASSLGPASYNNEQFF.

The rearrangement links TRBV9 to TRBJ2-1, with 12 bases matching TRBD2. The ends lost 0 bases at V and 10 bases at J; junction bases unmatched: 8. CDR1 is SGDLS and CDR2 is YYNGEE in the germline V gene. The CDR3 runs to 16 residues. CDR3 in DNA: TGTGCCAGCAGCGTAGAACCTAGCGGGAGGGCCAGGGAGCAGTTCTTC. Encoded protein: CASSVEPSGRAREQFF.

This chain uses TRBV29-1 with TRBJ1-2; no reliable D call. Trimming removed 4 bases from V and 3 bases from J, with 15 bases in between. The CDR3 consists of 14 residues. CDR1 and CDR2 (germline): SQVTM, ANQGSEA. DNA for the CDR3: TGCAGCGTTGGCAGGCTCCGGGCTGACTATGGCTACACCTTC. Amino acid sequence: CSVGRLRADYGYTF.

In this sample, this clone turned up many times. The gene calls are TRBV29-1 and TRBJ1-3; possibly TRBD1 for D (5 bases). Germline V gives CDR1 SQVTM, CDR2 ANQGSEA. CDR3 size: 14 residues. V lost 4 bases and J 2 bases, leaving 12 bases between the germline ends. The CDR3 sequence is CSVGDRGAGNTIYF. The CDR3 DNA is TGCAGCGTTGGAGATCGAGGGGCTGGAAACACCATATATTTT.

This clone was found a few times. The chain joins TRBV9 to TRBJ2-1; possibly TRBD2 for D (5 bases). CDR3 length equals 16 residues. Germline lookup yields CDR1 SGDLS and CDR2 YYNGEE. V lost 0 bases and J 5 bases, leaving 15 bases between the germline ends. The CDR3 protein is CASSVGRRTDDNEQFF. The CDR3 bases are TGTGCCAGCAGCGTAGGGAGGCGCACGGACGACAATGAGCAGTTCTTC.

The genes are TRBV4-3 and TRBJ1-4, with 7 bases that match TRBD1. Germline V lookup: CDR1 LGHNA, CDR2 YSLEER. The V gene end was trimmed by 6 bases and the J gene end by 3 bases; junction bases not matched to a gene: 10. This CDR3 is built from 16 residues. CDR3 DNA: TGCGCCAGCAGTCGGACTAACAGGGGCCCTAATGAAAAACTGTTTTTT. This gives the protein CASSRTNRGPNEKLFF.

The chain joins TRBV5-4 to TRBJ2-6; D unresolved. Trimming stripped 1 base from V and 0 bases from J, with 8 bases between. Germline lookup yields CDR1 SGHNT and CDR2 YYREEE (reference sequence). This CDR3 is 16 amino acids long. CDR3 in DNA: TGTGCCAGCAGCTTGATTGTCTTCTCTGGGGCCAACGTCCTGACTTTC. This encodes CASSLIVFSGANVLTF. Full variable domain (remainder filled in from reference TRBV5-4 and TRBJ2-6): ETGVTQSPTHLIKTRGQQVTLRCSSQSGHNTVSWYQQALGQGPQFIFQYYREEENGRGNFPPRFSGLQFPNYSSELNVNALELDDSALYLCASSLIVFSGANVLTFGAGSRLTVL.

J is TRBJ2-7 and V is TRBV28; TRBD1 matches 9 bases. The CDR3 totals 14 residues. With 3 bases clipped from V and 4 bases from J, the junction kept 4 bases outside the gene matches. Germline CDR1 is MDHEN and CDR2 is SYDVKM. The CDR3 DNA reads TGTGCCAGCAGTTTGGACAGGGGTTTGTACGAGCAGTACTTC. It encodes CASSLDRGLYEQYF. Complete variable domain (other parts from reference TRBV28 and TRBJ2-7): DVKVTQSSRYLVKRTGEKVFLECVQDMDHENMFWYRQDPGLGLRLIYFSYDVKMKEKGDIPEGYSVSREKKERFSLILESASTNQTSMYLCASSLDRGLYEQYFGPGTRLTVT.

The chain is built from TRBV5-6 and TRBJ1-1; D might be TRBD1 (5 bases). Trimming removed 4 bases at V and 7 bases at J, with 11 bases between. Per the germline V gene, CDR1 is SGHDT and CDR2 is YYEEEE. The CDR3 spans 12 residues. This chain's CDR3 is CASSLWGVEAFF. CDR3 in DNA: TGTGCCAGCAGCCTTTGGGGGGTTGAAGCTTTCTTT.

This clone was observed a few times. The chain is built from TRBV18 and TRBJ2-2, with D perhaps TRBD2 (5 bases). This CDR3 has 15 amino acids. Trimming removed 5 bases at V and 1 base at J, with 11 bases between. CDR1 and CDR2 (germline): KGHSH, LQKENI. The CDR3 DNA reads TGTGCCAGCTCAACGGGATTTAAGAACACCGGGGAGCTGTTTTTT. Translating gives CASSTGFKNTGELFF.

This clone was observed at least ten times. The chain has TRBV29-1 and TRBJ2-3; D might be TRBD1 (6 bases). Looked up from germline, CDR1 is SQVTM and CDR2 is ANQGSEA. The length of the CDR3 is 14 residues. The V end was cut by 4 bases, the J end by 3 bases, with 14 bases between. The DNA of the CDR3 is TGCAGCGTTGGGGTGGGCCAGGGGACAGATACGCAGTATTTT. Translation gives CSVGVGQGTDTQYF.

The J gene is TRBJ2-1, the V gene TRBV7-2; D ambiguous. The CDR3 contains 14 residues. Germline V CDR1 and CDR2: SGHTA, FQGNSA. The ends were cut back, 1 base at V and 5 bases at J, with 9 bases in the middle. This CDR3 reads CASSLERFNNEQFF. CDR3 DNA: TGTGCCAGCAGCTTAGAAAGATTTAACAATGAGCAGTTCTTC.

This clone was seen at least ten times. Within the sample, other DNA sequences also encode this same CDR3. The genes are TRBV7-3 and TRBJ2-3; D call uncertain. Trimming cost V 0 bases and J 5 bases, with 9 bases left between them. The germline V gene encodes CDR1 SGHTA and CDR2 FQGTGA. The CDR3 runs to 14 residues. CDR3 sequence (DNA): TGTGCCAGCAGCTTAACGGGTAGAAGAGATACGCAGTATTTT. It codes for CASSLTGRRDTQYF.